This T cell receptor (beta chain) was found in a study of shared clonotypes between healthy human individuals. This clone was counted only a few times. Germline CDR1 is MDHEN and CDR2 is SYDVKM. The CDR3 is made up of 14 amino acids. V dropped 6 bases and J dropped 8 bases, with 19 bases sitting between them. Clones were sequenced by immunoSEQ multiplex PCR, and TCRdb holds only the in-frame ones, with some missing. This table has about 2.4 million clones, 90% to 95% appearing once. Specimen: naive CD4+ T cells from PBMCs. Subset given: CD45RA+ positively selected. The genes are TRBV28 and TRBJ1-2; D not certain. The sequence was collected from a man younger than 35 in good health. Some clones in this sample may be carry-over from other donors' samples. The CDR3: CASSRGPQLSGYTF. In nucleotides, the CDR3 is TGTGCCAGCAGCAGAGGGCCCCAACTAAGCGGCTACACCTTC.